Below are 30 T cell receptor beta chains sequenced from a single sample in a study of cytomegalovirus exposure and HLA in healthy donors. The study ran its PCR with 60 Vbeta and 13 Jbeta primers. Sequencing used immunoSEQ multiplex PCR; TCRdb keeps in-frame clones, though not all of them. The sample includes some 170,000 clones, 81% of them seen just once. Material: PBMCs. The receptor source for this set is a woman between 18 and 29 years old in good health and CMV-seropositive.

This clone came up once. The chain uses TRBV6-4 and TRBJ2-1; D gene ambiguous. Germline CDR1 MRHNA, CDR2 SNTAGT. The CDR3 has 12 residues. V was pared by 6 bases and J by 12 bases, with 15 bases between. In nucleotides, the CDR3 is TGTGCCAGCAGAGGAGATGGATCGCGGCAGTTCTTC. It is translated as CASRGDGSRQFF.

V usage is TRBV6-6 and J usage is TRBJ2-1; 12 nucleotides line up with TRBD2. The trim removed 6 bases at V and 10 bases at J, leaving 10 bases unmatched. Germline assignment: CDR1 MNHNY and CDR2 SVGAGI (reference sequence). This CDR3 region has 15 residues. The chain's CDR3 is CASSPPSGGAQEQFF. The DNA of the CDR3 is TGTGCCAGCAGCCCCCCTAGCGGGGGGGCCCAAGAGCAGTTCTTC.

V usage is TRBV7-9 and J usage is TRBJ2-7; weak D call: TRBD1 (6 bases). Germline V gene data show CDR1 as SEHNR and CDR2 as FQNEAQ (reference sequence). Trimming left V 5 bases short and J 5 bases short, with 19 bases between. This CDR3 spans 15 amino acids. CDR3 sequence reads: CASSPPSSGQDEQYF. The CDR3 DNA sequence: TGTGCCAGCAGCCCGCCGTCTTCGGGACAAGACGAGCAGTACTTC. Together with reference TRBV7-9 and TRBJ2-7, the CDR3 gives the full variable domain: DTGVSQNPRHKITKRGQNVTFRCDPISEHNRLYWYRQTLGQGPEFLTYFQNEAQLEKSRLLSDRFSAERPKGSFSTLEIQRTEQGDSAMYLCASSPPSSGQDEQYFGPGTRLTVT.

The CDR3 DNA reads TGTGCCAGCAGTTTACAGGGTAGTGGTGAAAAACTGTTTTTT. Its protein is CASSLQGSGEKLFF. V usage is TRBV27 and J usage is TRBJ1-4; tentatively, D is TRBD1 (5 bases). The CDR3 is 14 amino acids. Germline V gene lookup returns CDR1 MNHEY and CDR2 SMNVEV (reference sequence). V lost 2 bases, J lost 7 bases, and 11 bases lay in between.

The count of this clone is one. Other nucleotide sequences in the sample specify the same CDR3. The rearrangement joins TRBV4-1 to TRBJ2-2; no clear D gene. This CDR3 has 12 residues. Germline lookup yields CDR1 MGHRA and CDR2 YSYEKL. V lost 4 bases and J 3 bases, leaving 3 bases between the germline ends. The CDR3 nucleotides are TGCGCCAGCAGCCCGTACACCGGGGAGCTGTTTTTT. This codes for CASSPYTGELFF.

This clone was detected a few times. The CDR3 nucleotides are TGTGCCTGGACCATGACAGCCTACACTGAAGCTTTCTTT. Translating it yields CAWTMTAYTEAFF. The chain links TRBV30 to TRBJ1-1, with a tentative D call TRBD1 (5 bases). The CDR3 length is 13 residues. The germline V gene encodes CDR1 GTSNPN and CDR2 SVGIG (reference sequence). V lost 4 bases, J lost 3 bases, and 12 bases lay in between.

The rearrangement uses TRBV18 and TRBJ2-7, with 7 nucleotides matching TRBD1. The CDR3 sequence is 15 residues long. With 3 bases clipped from V and 1 base from J, the junction kept 6 bases outside the gene matches. Per the germline V gene, CDR1 is KGHSH and CDR2 is LQKENI. CDR3 amino acids: CASSPALQGSYEQYF. DNA for the CDR3: TGTGCCAGCTCACCGGCTCTACAGGGGTCCTACGAGCAGTACTTC.

The V and J genes are TRBV25-1 and TRBJ2-7; 7 bases line up with TRBD2. The germline CDR1 and CDR2 sequences are MGHDK and SYGVNS. There are 14 residues in the CDR3. V lost 2 bases to trimming and J lost 5 bases; unmatched junction nucleotides: 6. The DNA of the CDR3 is TGTGCCAGCAGTGAAGGGGAGGGGCAGGACGAGCAGTACTTC. Its translation is CASSEGEGQDEQYF.

This chain uses TRBV7-9 with TRBJ2-5, with 8 bases identical to TRBD2. CDR1 and CDR2 from the germline V gene are SEHNR and FQNEAQ (reference sequence). This CDR3 has 15 residues. The junction had 4 bases not matched to a gene; V was cut back by 1 base and J by 3 bases. The CDR3 nucleotides read TGTGCCAGCAGCTTAGGGGTACTAGCGGAAGAGACCCAGTACTTC. It specifies CASSLGVLAEETQYF.

This chain connects TRBV6-1 to TRBJ2-7, with D hard to call. The CDR3 covers 13 residues. Germline-derived CDR1 and CDR2 are MNHNS and SASEGT. V lost 3 bases, J lost 3 bases, and 9 bases lay in between. CDR3 in DNA: TGTGCCAGCAGTGAGACAACTGTCTACGAGCAGTACTTC. Protein: CASSETTVYEQYF.

The chain employs TRBV4-2 and TRBJ1-1; 7 positions match TRBD1. V trimming: 3 bases; J trimming: 5 bases; junction bases outside the gene matches: 9. The CDR3 runs to 15 residues. Per the germline V gene, CDR1 is LGHNA and CDR2 is YNFKEQ. CDR3 loop: CASSHRTGGVTEAFF. The CDR3 nucleotides read TGTGCCAGCAGCCATAGGACAGGTGGGGTTACTGAAGCTTTCTTT.

The J gene is TRBJ1-3, the V gene TRBV7-6; D possibly corresponds to TRBD1 (5 bases). This CDR3 contains 16 residues. Germline CDR1 SGHVS, CDR2 FNYEAQ. V lost 1 base and J 0 bases, leaving 10 bases between the germline ends. The CDR3 DNA follows: TGTGCCAGCAGCTTAGTCACAGGCGACTCTGGAAACACCATATATTTT. Translation gives CASSLVTGDSGNTIYF.

In its sample, this clone was seen once. The chain has TRBV7-9 and TRBJ1-6, with D possibly TRBD1 on 5 matching bases. The CDR3 runs to 14 residues. CDR1 is SEHNR and CDR2 is FQNEAQ in the germline V gene (reference sequence). Between the trimmed V and J ends, which lost 0 bases and 7 bases, there was a span of 7 bases. CDR3 sequence: CASSLAQENSPLHF. For the CDR3, the DNA is TGTGCCAGCAGCTTAGCACAGGAAAATTCACCCCTCCACTTT.

The J gene is TRBJ1-6, the V gene TRBV9; no reliable D call. Per the germline V gene, CDR1 is SGDLS and CDR2 is YYNGEE. With 7 bases removed from V and 5 bases from J, the gap between germline ends came to 4 bases. The CDR3 length is 11 residues. The CDR3 sequence: CASGDNSPLHF. Written as DNA, the CDR3 is TGTGCCAGCGGAGATAATTCACCCCTCCACTTT.

This clone was observed a single time. This sequence joins TRBV2 and TRBJ1-1; the D gene is possibly TRBD1 (6 bases). This CDR3 has 15 residues. Looked up from germline, CDR1 is SNHLY and CDR2 is FYNNEI. V was cut by 4 bases and J by 1 base, with 13 bases left in between. The CDR3 bases are TGTGCCAGCAGTGGCCTGCGGACAGCGAACACTGAAGCTTTCTTT. Protein sequence: CASSGLRTANTEAFF.

The chain links TRBV6-6 to TRBJ1-3, with D possibly matching TRBD1 (6 bases). The CDR3 is 13 amino acids. Per germline, CDR1 MNHNY and CDR2 SVGAGI (reference sequence). Trimming removed 8 bases at V and 4 bases at J, with 12 bases between. As DNA, the CDR3 is TGTGCCAGCGACGACAGGAGAGGAAACACCATATATTTT. It translates to CASDDRRGNTIYF.

The chain recombines TRBV5-1 with TRBJ2-1; 8 bases are shared with TRBD2. Germline CDR1 reads SGHRS; CDR2 reads YFSETQ. The CDR3 extends over 16 amino acids. The trim removed 4 bases at V and 7 bases at J, leaving 13 bases unmatched. CDR3 bases: TGCGCCAGCAGCACCGACGGGCGGGGGGTAGAGAATGAGCAGTTCTTC. Translation: CASSTDGRGVENEQFF.

CDR3 protein: CASSQDRGEQPQHF. The CDR3 DNA follows: TGCGCCAGCAGCCAAGATCGGGGGGAACAGCCCCAGCATTTT. The chain links TRBV4-3 to TRBJ1-5, with D possibly TRBD1 on 5 matching bases. Germline V gene data show CDR1 as LGHNA and CDR2 as YSLEER. The CDR3 sequence is 14 residues long. The V gene lost 0 bases and the J gene lost 7 bases, with 10 bases spanning the gap.

The chain employs TRBV5-1 and TRBJ1-2; D possibly corresponds to TRBD1 (6 bases). The CDR3 length is 13 residues. The V and J ends lost 4 bases and 7 bases respectively, with 14 bases between them. The germline V gene has CDR1 SGHRS and CDR2 YFSETQ. The CDR3 DNA follows: TGCGCCAGCAGCCCGGACAGCGGATTTGGCTACACCTTC. This translates into CASSPDSGFGYTF.

This chain joins TRBV5-6 and TRBJ2-6; TRBD1 matches at 9 bases. V lost 2 bases and J lost 1; bases outside the gene matches: 10. The CDR3 length is 19 residues. Germline lookup yields CDR1 SGHDT and CDR2 YYEEEE. The CDR3 here is CASSFFRDRDSSGANVLTF. In nucleotides, the CDR3 is TGTGCCAGCAGCTTTTTCCGGGACAGGGATTCGTCTGGGGCCAACGTCCTGACTTTC.

CDR3 loop: CASSLETRRNGYTF. The DNA of the CDR3 is TGTGCCAGCAGCTTAGAAACGAGGCGGAATGGCTACACCTTC. The gene calls are TRBV11-2 and TRBJ1-2; D call uncertain. The germline V gene has CDR1 SGHAT and CDR2 FQNNGV. The CDR3 sequence is 14 residues long. Between the trimmed V and J ends, which lost 0 bases and 6 bases, there was a span of 11 bases.

J is TRBJ1-3 and V is TRBV19; possible D gene TRBD1, 5 bases. Germline loops: CDR1 LNHDA, CDR2 SQIVND (reference sequence). V gave up 10 bases and J gave up 4 bases, with 20 bases separating them. The CDR3 has 15 residues. The CDR3 DNA reads as TGTGCCACTCGCGATCCAAGGGGTCCCGGAAACACCATATATTTT. This codes for CATRDPRGPGNTIYF.

This sequence joins TRBV9 and TRBJ1-2; possible D gene TRBD1, 5 bases. The CDR3 is made up of 15 amino acids. Germline-derived CDR1 and CDR2 are SGDLS and YYNGEE. V shed 0 bases and J shed 3 bases, with 12 bases lying between them. CDR3 sequence (DNA): TGTGCCAGCAGCGTAGGTGGGGGGGATCACTATGGCTACACCTTC. It is translated as CASSVGGGDHYGYTF.

V usage is TRBV6-1 and J usage is TRBJ2-4; possible D gene TRBD2, 5 bases. Trimming took 0 bases from V and 7 from J, leaving 10 bases between them. In germline, CDR1 is MNHNS, CDR2 SASEGT. The CDR3 spans 14 residues. The CDR3 nucleotides are TGTGCCAGCAGTGAAGCGGGATGGGAGAACATTCAGTACTTC. It specifies CASSEAGWENIQYF.

This clone came up once. The gene calls are TRBV6-4 and TRBJ2-1; 7 bases agree with TRBD2. This CDR3 is 16 amino acids long. The V and J ends lost 2 bases and 0 bases, in that order; junction bases with no gene match: 4. Germline V CDR1 and CDR2: MRHNA, SNTAGT. Here the CDR3 DNA reads TGTGCCAGCAGTGACGACGGCGGGGGCTCCTACAATGAGCAGTTCTTC. It translates to CASSDDGGGSYNEQFF.

The CDR3 region has the DNA TGTGCCAGCAGCCACACACAGGGGGCGACGTGGGGGACTAATGAAAAACTGTTTTTT. Protein sequence: CASSHTQGATWGTNEKLFF. The chain has TRBV11-2 and TRBJ1-4, with 9 nucleotides matching TRBD1. The CDR3 has 19 residues. V lost 5 bases, J lost 2 bases, and 15 bases stayed unmatched. CDR1 SGHAT and CDR2 FQNNGV come from the germline V gene.

The chain couples TRBV6-5 to TRBJ2-3, with D uncertain. V lost 7 bases and J lost 6, with 8 bases in between. CDR1 MNHEY and CDR2 SVGAGI come from the germline V gene. The CDR3 extends over 11 amino acids. This CDR3 reads CASKRKDTQYF. The CDR3 region has the DNA TGTGCCAGCAAGAGGAAGGATACGCAGTATTTT.

This CDR3 reads CATGTGRSETQYF. In nucleotides, the CDR3 is TGTGCCACCGGGACAGGGAGGTCGGAGACCCAGTACTTC. The J gene is TRBJ2-5, the V gene TRBV21-1; the table's TRBD1 call for D was not verified on the DNA. TRBV21-1 represents a pseudogene. The CDR3 extends over 13 amino acids.

CDR3 sequence reads: CASSQVERGAFEQFF. DNA for the CDR3: TGTGCCAGCAGCCAAGTCGAGCGGGGTGCTTTTGAGCAGTTCTTC. The chain employs TRBV4-2 and TRBJ2-1; 7 positions match TRBD2. Germline trimming cut 1 base from V and 9 bases from J; bases unmatched to any gene: 9. Germline V gives CDR1 LGHNA, CDR2 YNFKEQ. The length of the CDR3 is 15 residues.

This chain links TRBV4-3 with TRBJ2-1, with D unresolved. Trimming removed 0 bases from V and 7 bases from J, with 7 bases in between. Germline CDR1 is LGHNA and CDR2 is YSLEER. The CDR3 runs 13 residues. The CDR3 is CASSQDIANEQFF. DNA of the CDR3: TGCGCCAGCAGCCAAGATATAGCAAATGAGCAGTTCTTC.